This T cell receptor (beta chain) was recovered during a study of shared T cell receptors in the human thymus. This clone has just a few counts. Germline V gene lookup returns CDR1 SGDLS and CDR2 YYNGEE. The CDR3 runs to 18 residues. The V segment lost 0 bases and the J segment 5 bases; nucleotides outside the gene matches: 11. The data were produced by immunoSEQ multiplex PCR, yet TCRdb's version contains in-frame clones alone and is incomplete. The table lists hundreds of thousands of clones, 70% to 80% of them singletons. This sample also appeared in a second study, on human thymus T cells. As that study records: Apparent skewing of V and J gene usage characterized both thymic and blood repertoires. Related work found strong thymic repertoire overlap between unrelated individuals.

Sequenced material: thymocytes. The chain couples TRBV9 to TRBJ2-2; 9 positions match TRBD2. This clonotype was sampled from a boy less than two years old with a congenital heart defect. The CDR3 sequence is CASSVALRGRAGTGELFF. DNA for the CDR3: TGTGCCAGCAGCGTAGCCCTCCGCGGGAGGGCGGGTACCGGGGAGCTGTTTTTT.